The T cell receptor (beta chain) under discussion was sequenced for a study of read filtering for tumor transcriptome and immune sequencing. Study-level information: By R-ISS, stages I, II and III held around 8, 15 and 7 patients.

General study findings and limits: RNA-seq captured clonotypes less deeply and reliably than IR-seq.

Looked up from germline, CDR1 is MNHEY and CDR2 is SVGAGI. This CDR3 has 15 amino acids. This library used about 360 ng RNA and molecular barcoded adaptors spanning alpha/delta and beta/gamma chains. A single record per CDR3 protein comes from TCRdb applying MiXCR to the reads. In the table there are tens of thousands of distinct CDR3 sequences, roughly 20% of which are singletons. Comment on this clonotype: Antigen unknown. The junction differs from germline at one of its ends, possibly a read error.

Material for sequencing was a population of CD138-negative cells sorted from bone marrow. This chain joins TRBV6-5 and TRBJ2-1; D unresolved. The source is a donor aged 40 or older with multiple myeloma. The CDR3 nucleotides are TGTGCCAGCAGTTACTCGGGGTTTGCTAGTGATGAGCAGTTCTTT. It is translated as CASSYSGFASDEQFF.